These 9 T cell receptor beta chains were all obtained from the same sample, sequenced in a study of blood T cell repertoires in COVID-19. Here immunoSEQ multiplex PCR was the method, and the copy in TCRdb shows in-frame clones only, minus some. The sample contains tens of thousands of clones, 75% to 90% of which appear only once. Source material: peripheral blood. The receptors originated from a man aged 55 to 70 with active COVID-19.

The chain uses TRBV28 and TRBJ2-3, with D unclear. The V end lost 3 bases, the J end lost 0 bases, and 7 bases lay between the germline ends. Germline CDR1 and CDR2: MDHEN and SYDVKM. CDR3 size: 14 residues. This CDR3 is CASSFRSSTDTQYF. The CDR3 nucleotides are TGTGCCAGCAGTTTTCGTAGCAGCACAGATACGCAGTATTTT.

The sample holds one count of this clone. The chain recombines TRBV4-2 with TRBJ1-4; 8 bases are shared with TRBD1. Germline CDR1 reads LGHNA; CDR2 reads YNFKEQ. This CDR3 contains 15 residues. V lost 4 bases to trimming and J lost 5 bases; unmatched junction nucleotides: 6. The CDR3 here is CASSPLTGENEKLFF. In nucleotides, the CDR3 is TGTGCCAGCAGCCCCCTGACAGGGGAGAATGAAAAACTGTTTTTT.

Written as DNA, the CDR3 is TGTGCCAGCAGCCAGGGGGCCTTGAACACTGAAGCTTTCTTT. Encoded protein: CASSQGALNTEAFF. The rearrangement uses TRBV5-5 and TRBJ1-1; 8 bases map to TRBD1. This CDR3 contains 14 residues. Germline lookup yields CDR1 SGHKS and CDR2 YYEKEE (reference sequence). V lost 4 bases, J lost 0 bases, and 2 bases stayed unmatched.

The chain links TRBV19 to TRBJ2-1, with TRBD2 matching over 9 bases. Trimming took 3 bases from V and 1 from J; bases not matched to a gene: 10. The CDR3 has 18 residues. Germline V gene data show CDR1 as LNHDA and CDR2 as SQIVND (reference sequence). As DNA, the CDR3 is TGTGCCAGTAGTATCACGCCTAGCGGGACCCTATCCTACAATGAGCAGTTCTTC. It translates to CASSITPSGTLSYNEQFF.

The chain joins TRBV5-8 to TRBJ1-6; TRBD1 agrees at 9 bases. CDR3 length: 15 residues. J gave up 10 bases and V 1 base, and 6 bases lay outside the gene matches. CDR1 SGHTS and CDR2 YDEGEE come from the germline V gene. The CDR3 loop is CASSLFGTGSSPLHF. The CDR3 DNA follows: TGTGCCAGCAGCTTGTTCGGGACAGGGTCCTCACCCCTCCACTTT.

Comment on this clone: Compared with germline, one end of the junction differs, possibly owing to a read error. The genes are TRBV7-7 and TRBJ2-6, with D perhaps matching TRBD2 (5 bases). Germline V CDR1 and CDR2: SSHAT, FNYEAQ (reference sequence). The CDR3 contains 16 residues. The CDR3 nucleotides are TGTGCTAGCAGCCCCGGTGGGAGTGCTGGGGCCAACGTCCTGACTTTC. It translates to CASSPGGSAGANVLTF.

V usage is TRBV28 and J usage is TRBJ1-2, with 7 bases identical to TRBD1. The J segment lost 2 bases and the V segment lost 3 bases, leaving 6 bases of the junction unmatched. The CDR3 is 15 residues long. Looked up from germline, CDR1 is MDHEN and CDR2 is SYDVKM. The DNA of the CDR3 is TGTGCCAGCAGTTTTGGAGGGGGCGAAAACTATGGCTACACCTTC. Protein: CASSFGGGENYGYTF.

This chain links TRBV29-1 with TRBJ2-1, with 9 bases identical to TRBD2. The CDR3 is 12 amino acids. Unmatched junction bases numbered 5, after V lost 0 bases and J lost 14 bases. Germline V gene lookup returns CDR1 SQVTM and CDR2 ANQGSEA. The CDR3 DNA sequence: TGCAGCGTTGAAGAATTAGGGACTAGCAAGTTCTTC. Translation gives CSVEELGTSKFF.

The chain joins TRBV19 to TRBJ2-4; 10 nucleotides match TRBD1. J was trimmed by 8 bases and V by 3 bases; bases with no gene match: 13. CDR3 length: 17 amino acids. Germline V lookup: CDR1 LNHDA, CDR2 SQIVND (reference sequence). Written as DNA, the CDR3 is TGTGCCAGTAGTATGGACGGCCCGGGACAGGGGAGAGACATTCAGTACTTC. Its translation: CASSMDGPGQGRDIQYF.